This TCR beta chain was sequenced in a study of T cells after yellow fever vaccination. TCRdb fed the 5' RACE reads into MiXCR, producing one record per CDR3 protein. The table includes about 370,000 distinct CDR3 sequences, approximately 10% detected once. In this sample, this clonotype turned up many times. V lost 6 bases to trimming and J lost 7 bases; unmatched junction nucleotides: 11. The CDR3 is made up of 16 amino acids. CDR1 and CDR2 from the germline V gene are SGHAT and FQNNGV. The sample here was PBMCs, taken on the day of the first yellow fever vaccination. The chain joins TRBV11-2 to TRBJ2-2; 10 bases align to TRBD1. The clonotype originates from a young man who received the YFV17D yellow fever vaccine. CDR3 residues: CASRAPGTGDVGELFF. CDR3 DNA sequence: TGTGCCAGCAGAGCTCCCGGGACAGGGGATGTCGGGGAGCTGTTTTTT.